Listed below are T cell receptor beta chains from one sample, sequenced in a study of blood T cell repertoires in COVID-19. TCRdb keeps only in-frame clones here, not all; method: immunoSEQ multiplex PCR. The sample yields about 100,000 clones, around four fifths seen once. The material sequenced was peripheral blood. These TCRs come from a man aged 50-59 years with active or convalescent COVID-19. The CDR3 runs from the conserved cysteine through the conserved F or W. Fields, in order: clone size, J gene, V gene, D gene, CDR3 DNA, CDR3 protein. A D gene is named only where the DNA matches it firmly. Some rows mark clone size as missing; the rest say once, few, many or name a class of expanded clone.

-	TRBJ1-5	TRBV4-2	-	TGTGCCAGCAGCCAAGATGTAGGGGGGGGCAATCAGCCCCAGCATTTT	CASSQDVGGGNQPQHF
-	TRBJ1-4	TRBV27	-	TGTGCCAGCCTAAGTAATGAAAAACTGTTTTTT	CASLSNEKLFF
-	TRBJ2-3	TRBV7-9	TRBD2	TGTGCCAGCAGCTTAGTAGGACTAGCGGAGCCGCAGTATTTT	CASSLVGLAEPQYF
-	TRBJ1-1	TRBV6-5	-	TGTGCCAGCAGCGGAGGGGGGGGCGCGTACACTGAAGCTTTCTTT	CASSGGGGAYTEAFF
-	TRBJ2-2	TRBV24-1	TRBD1	TGTGCCACCAGTGACCCTCGGACAGGAGCGGCCGGGGAGCTGTTTTTT	CATSDPRTGAAGELFF
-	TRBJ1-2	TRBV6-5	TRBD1	TGTGCCAGCCTGGGACAGACTGGCTACACCTTC	CASLGQTGYTF
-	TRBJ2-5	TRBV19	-	TGTGCCAGTACCGCAGGGGTCCACCGACGAATAAACCAAGAGACCCAGTACTTC	CASTAGVHRRINQETQYF
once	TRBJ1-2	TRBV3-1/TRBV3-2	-	TGTGCCAGCAGCCAAGCGGTGGGGAGGGCTAACTATGGCTACACCTTC	CASSQAVGRANYGYTF
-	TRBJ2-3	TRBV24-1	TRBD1	TGTGCCACCAGTGATCGGACAGGGGGCGGGGATACGCAGTATTTT	CATSDRTGGGDTQYF
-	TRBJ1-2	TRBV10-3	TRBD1	TGTGCCATCAGCGCGGGACAGAACTATGGCTACACCTTC	CAISAGQNYGYTF